The entry below describes one TCR beta chain. This clonotype was detected only a few times. The antigen it binds to is not known. There are no base qualities to consult, and no much larger clone falls within one base. The data derive from a study of regulatory T cells in long-lasting Graves disease (dated by TCRdb to 2020 to 2022). About the investigation overall: Patients with newly diagnosed Graves' disease had been on antithyroid drugs for under 3 months. A total of some 35 samples underwent TCR sequencing: approximately 13 from persistent and around 20 from newly diagnosed Graves' disease patients. Patients with persistent Graves' disease were compared with patients with newly diagnosed Graves' disease using TCR sequencing and RNA sequencing of peripheral blood. The study took place in China and was registered as a clinical trial.

Receptor amplification or capture employed multiplex PCR. Sequenced on an Illumina HiSeq 4000. iRepertoire HTBI primers and Arm-PCR amplification of CDR3 regions were used to construct TCR beta libraries. Before sequencing, the PCR products underwent gel purification. The original methods were these. Gene usage analysis of CDR3 amino acid clonotypes relied on the roughly 58 TRBV and over 13 TRBJ segments identified across samples. COPE and FqMerger were used to merge the filtered high-quality paired reads into contigs. BLAST was used to align contigs to IMGT TRBV, TRBD and TRBJ reference genes, and CDR3 was defined according to IMGT. Highly expanded clones were defined as clonotypes with a frequency above 0.1%. Shannon entropy served as the measure of repertoire diversity, while the Gini coefficient captured V-J evenness. Clonotypes shared by more than one individual were considered public. The public reads were reanalyzed by TCRdb: fastp trimming at Q25, MiXCR alignment, in-frame beta chains only. When rows share a CDR3 protein, they turn into one entry using the most common DNA and genes. These V and J calls are TCRdb output, not the study's own analysis. The sample table shows approximately 250,000 distinct CDR3 sequences, and around 18% are seen once. The ten top clones hold around 20% of the sample.

This sample's time point label indicates: newly diagnosed GD, antithyroid drugs for less than 3 months. For both TCR sequencing and RNA sequencing, RNA was extracted from PBMCs using TRIzol. The diagnosis of Graves' disease followed American Thyroid Association guidelines. Patients for the study were recruited at an endocrinology department in Xi'an, China. Each patient gave 9 to 10 milliliters of peripheral blood, collected in an EDTA anticoagulant tube. Ficoll Paque Plus density gradient separation was used to isolate PBMCs, and no further T cell sorting was done. An Agilent 2100 Bioanalyzer and agarose gel were used to check RNA quality, while a NanoDrop 2000 measured RNA concentration. Overall results and qualifications from the work: The authors noted that the small sample size was a limitation that may lower accuracy. Because the primary lesion, thyroid tissue, could not be accessed, the study looked at peripheral blood alone. Patients with persistent disease shared more public clonotypes (around 2,500) than newly diagnosed patients did (nearly 1,000). Only the TCR beta chain was sequenced and analyzed. Preferential use of TRBV28, TRBJ1-2 and TRBJ2-5 was observed in persistent disease, whereas TRBV20-1 and TRBJ2-1 were favored in newly diagnosed disease. Compared with newly diagnosed patients, patients with persistent Graves' disease had lower TCR Shannon entropy and fewer highly expanded clones, which suggests clonal expansion.

Trimming at the junction amounts to 4 bases on V and 5 bases on J, and the germline ends lie 14 bases apart. CDR3 length: 13 amino acids, cysteine to phenylalanine. The CDR3 DNA has 39 bases and is translated from base 1. From the germline V gene, CDR1 is SQVTM and CDR2 is ANQGSEA. The sequence came from a female donor with Graves disease. The rearranged segments are TRBV29-1 and TRBJ2-5; the D gene is perhaps TRBD1 or TRBD2, as each covers 6 bases. The sample was peripheral blood mononuclear cells (PBMCs), taken at new diagnosis, from a patient treated with antithyroid drugs. The bases read TGCAGCGTTGCTGGGGGCGCGGGGGAGACCCAGTACTTC. Translated, it gives CSVAGGAGETQYF.